The 22 T cell receptor beta chains below come from one sample, sequenced in a study of T cell repertoires in ileal Crohn's disease (dated by TCRdb to about 2019). The method was the immunoSEQ multiplex PCR assay. The immuneACCESS repertoire file appears here via TCRdb, limited to in-frame rearrangements. These files lack a portion of the clones; in checked studies, under half of the deficit traces to unresolved V genes, and the cause of the others is not known. Within this sample are about 14,000 clones, with about 85% of them counted one time only. About 6% of the sample is taken by the ten largest. The sequencing sample was made of ileal tissue. The source is an adult with Crohn's disease.

The chain is built from TRBV7-2 and TRBJ2-3; the match to TRBD2 covers 10 bases. This CDR3 region has 14 residues. Trimming took 5 bases from V and 5 from J; bases not matched to a gene: 4. Germline CDR1 reads SGHTA; CDR2 reads FQGNSA. The CDR3 reads CASSQSGRGDTQYF. The CDR3 region has the DNA TGTGCCAGCAGCCAAAGCGGGAGGGGAGATACGCAGTATTTT.

Written as DNA, the CDR3 is TGTGCCAGCTCACCCACAGGGGCAGATTCACCCCTCCACTTT. It specifies CASSPTGADSPLHF. The rearrangement links TRBV18 to TRBJ1-6; 7 bases line up with TRBD1. CDR3 size: 14 residues. CDR1 and CDR2 from the germline V gene are KGHSH and LQKENI. V trimming: 3 bases; J trimming: 8 bases; junction bases outside the gene matches: 4.

J is TRBJ2-5 and V is TRBV19; 10 bases match TRBD2. The junction had 9 bases not matched to a gene; V was cut back by 3 bases and J by 2 bases. Germline values: CDR1 LNHDA, CDR2 SQIVND (reference sequence). This CDR3 is built from 17 residues. The CDR3 nucleotides read TGTGCCAGTAGTATGTACTCAGCGGGAGGGCCTCAAGAGACCCAGTACTTC. Translated, it gives CASSMYSAGGPQETQYF.

J is TRBJ1-4 and V is TRBV6-1; a weak D match, TRBD1 (6 bases). V dropped 3 bases and J dropped 7 bases, with 12 bases sitting between them. The CDR3 has 14 residues. CDR1 and CDR2 (germline): MNHNS, SASEGT. This CDR3 reads CASSEDRRGEKLFF. For the CDR3, the DNA is TGTGCCAGCAGTGAGGACAGACGCGGTGAAAAACTGTTTTTT.

This clone was counted a few times. V usage is TRBV10-3 and J usage is TRBJ2-6, with D unclear. Looked up from germline, CDR1 is ENHRY and CDR2 is SYGVKD. The V end was cut by 3 bases, the J end by 2 bases, with 11 bases between. This CDR3 is built from 16 residues. CDR3 residues: CAISDSGVTGANVLTF. The CDR3 DNA reads as TGTGCCATCAGTGACTCAGGTGTTACTGGGGCCAACGTCCTGACTTTC.

This rearrangement joins TRBV28 to TRBJ1-5; TRBD1 matches at 7 bases. CDR1 MDHEN and CDR2 SYDVKM come from the germline V gene. J was trimmed by 9 bases and V by 2 bases; bases with no gene match: 10. There are 15 residues in the CDR3. The CDR3 DNA is TGTGCCAGCAGTTTACCAGGGACAGCCGATGGGCCCCAGCATTTT. Translating it yields CASSLPGTADGPQHF.

The chain is built from TRBV9 and TRBJ1-4; TRBD1 agrees at 7 bases. The germline V gene encodes CDR1 SGDLS and CDR2 YYNGEE. This CDR3 comprises 14 residues. V gave up 4 bases and J gave up 2 bases; unmatched junction bases: 2. The CDR3 DNA reads as TGTGCCAGCAGCCAGACAGGGACTAATGAAAAACTGTTTTTT. Its protein is CASSQTGTNEKLFF.

This chain links TRBV30 with TRBJ2-5, with D possibly being TRBD1 (6 bases). From germline, CDR1 is GTSNPN and CDR2 SVGIG (reference sequence). The length of the CDR3 is 15 residues. The V and J ends lost 3 bases and 5 bases respectively, with 19 bases between them. Here the CDR3 DNA reads TGTGCCTGGAGGATTTTCAGGGGTGAGCAGGAGACCCAGTACTTC. Its translation is CAWRIFRGEQETQYF.

This chain connects TRBV2 to TRBJ2-5, with D tentatively TRBD1 (6 bases). V gave up 2 bases and J gave up 4 bases, with 8 bases separating them. Germline loops: CDR1 SNHLY, CDR2 FYNNEI. CDR3 length: 13 amino acids. CDR3 sequence: CASSEIRGETQYF. The CDR3 nucleotides are TGTGCCAGCAGTGAAATCAGGGGAGAGACCCAGTACTTC.

The chain has TRBV7-2 and TRBJ2-5; the D gene is possibly TRBD2 (5 bases). The V end lost 1 base, the J end lost 0 bases, and 9 bases lay between the germline ends. CDR1 SGHTA and CDR2 FQGNSA come from the germline V gene. This CDR3 has 15 residues. The CDR3 loop is CASSLGSADQETQYF. The DNA of the CDR3 is TGTGCCAGCAGCTTAGGTTCAGCGGACCAAGAGACCCAGTACTTC.

This clone was counted between two and nine times. The chain uses TRBV7-3 and TRBJ2-3; TRBD2 might be the D (6 bases). Germline CDR1 is SGHTA and CDR2 is FQGTGA. V was shortened by 5 bases and J by 4 bases, with 16 bases between the two germline ends. The CDR3 totals 15 residues. This CDR3 is CASSPTGGFADTQYF. CDR3 DNA: TGTGCCAGCAGCCCTACCGGGGGATTCGCAGATACGCAGTATTTT. The full variable domain, completed using reference TRBV7-3 and TRBJ2-3, is GAGVSQTPSNKVTEKGKYVELRCDPISGHTALYWYRQSLGQGPEFLIYFQGTGAADDSGLPNDRFFAVRPEGSVSTLKIQRTERGDSAVYLCASSPTGGFADTQYFGPGTRLTVL.

CDR3 in amino acids: CASAAAGGPETQYF. The CDR3 DNA is TGTGCCAGCGCCGCAGCGGGGGGGCCAGAGACCCAGTACTTC. The J gene is TRBJ2-5, the V gene TRBV2; TRBD2 matches at 10 bases. CDR1 and CDR2 (germline): SNHLY, FYNNEI. The ends lost 8 bases at V and 4 bases at J; junction bases unmatched: 7. The CDR3 is made up of 14 amino acids.

The gene calls are TRBV30 and TRBJ1-5, with a weak D call TRBD1 (6 bases). The V and J ends lost 5 bases and 4 bases respectively, with 15 bases between them. This CDR3 has 14 residues. Germline V lookup: CDR1 GTSNPN, CDR2 SVGIG (reference sequence). The CDR3 sequence is CAWSPTGLNQPQHF. The CDR3 DNA follows: TGTGCCTGGTCACCTACAGGGCTTAATCAGCCCCAGCATTTT.

The rearrangement links TRBV7-9 to TRBJ1-4; D is possibly TRBD1 (5 bases). Germline lookup yields CDR1 SEHNR and CDR2 FQNEAQ (reference sequence). There are 15 residues in the CDR3. Trimming stripped 0 bases from V and 4 bases from J, with 9 bases between. CDR3 nucleotide sequence: TGTGCCAGCAGCTTAGCCCCCCAGGGTAATGAAAAACTGTTTTTT. Translated, it gives CASSLAPQGNEKLFF. The entire variable domain, with the rest obtained from reference TRBV7-9 and TRBJ1-4, is as follows: DTGVSQNPRHKITKRGQNVTFRCDPISEHNRLYWYRQTLGQGPEFLTYFQNEAQLEKSRLLSDRFSAERPKGSFSTLEIQRTEQGDSAMYLCASSLAPQGNEKLFFGSGTQLSVL.

The J gene is TRBJ2-7, the V gene TRBV6-5; no firm D call. V dropped 2 bases and J dropped 0 bases, with 11 bases sitting between them. This CDR3 is 15 amino acids long. Germline V CDR1 and CDR2: MNHEY, SVGAGI. The CDR3 sequence: CASSYLPLSSYEQYF. The CDR3 nucleotides read TGTGCCAGCAGTTACCTCCCGCTCAGCTCCTACGAGCAGTACTTC.

This clone was counted only a few times. CDR3 loop: CASSLWAPTGKMNTEAFF. As DNA, the CDR3 is TGTGCCAGCAGTTTATGGGCCCCTACAGGGAAAATGAACACTGAAGCTTTCTTT. The V and J genes are TRBV28 and TRBJ1-1, with D maybe TRBD1 (6 bases). CDR1 MDHEN and CDR2 SYDVKM come from the germline V gene. Trimming shortened V by 0 bases and J by 0 bases, and 17 bases separated the two germline ends. The CDR3 runs 18 residues.

V gene TRBV7-2 combines with J gene TRBJ1-2; 7 positions agree with TRBD1. Germline CDR1 SGHTA, CDR2 FQGNSA. V lost 6 bases to trimming and J lost 3 bases; unmatched junction nucleotides: 4. CDR3 length: 13 amino acids. The CDR3 loop reads CASRPTGDYGYTF. In DNA, the CDR3 is TGTGCCAGCAGGCCTACAGGGGACTATGGCTACACCTTC.

The chain carries TRBV5-4 and TRBJ2-7, with TRBD1 matching over 9 bases. This CDR3 contains 14 residues. CDR1 and CDR2 from the germline V gene are SGHNT and YYREEE (reference sequence). With 3 bases clipped from V and 7 bases from J, the junction kept 8 bases outside the gene matches. The CDR3 DNA reads TGTGCCAGCAGCTCCCGGGACAGGGTGTTGGAGCAGTACTTC. Residues: CASSSRDRVLEQYF.

The rearrangement links TRBV10-1 to TRBJ2-1; 7 nucleotides agree with TRBD2. Germline CDR1 is WNHNN and CDR2 is SYGVQD (reference sequence). The CDR3 consists of 16 residues. With V trimmed by 8 bases and J by 4 bases, 14 bases remained unmatched. Written as DNA, the CDR3 is TGCGCCAGCTATAGCGGGCCCGGAGTCTCTTACAATGAGCAGTTCTTC. Translation: CASYSGPGVSYNEQFF.

This rearrangement joins TRBV27 to TRBJ2-2, with D possibly TRBD2 on 6 matching bases. Germline-derived CDR1 and CDR2 are MNHEY and SMNVEV (reference sequence). The germline V and J ends were trimmed by 7 bases and 3 bases, with 9 bases remaining between them. This CDR3 has 13 residues. The CDR3 nucleotides read TGTGCCAGCAAGGAGGGCTACACCGGGGAGCTGTTTTTT. Its protein product is CASKEGYTGELFF.

Concerning this clone: One junction end disagrees with the germline gene, perhaps due to a read error. This chain joins TRBV28 and TRBJ2-3, with D tentatively TRBD2 (6 bases). CDR3 length: 16 amino acids. Germline CDR1 MDHEN, CDR2 SYDVKM. CDR3 coding DNA: TGTGCCAGCAGTTCCCTGGGGAGGACTACCACAAATACGCAGTATTTT. Its translation is CASSSLGRTTTNTQYF.

The chain has TRBV10-3 and TRBJ1-2, with no clear D. The V and J ends lost 6 bases and 8 bases respectively, with 13 bases between them. From germline, CDR1 is ENHRY and CDR2 SYGVKD. The CDR3 runs to 12 residues. The CDR3 nucleotides are TGTGCCATCAGCGACCGGGAAGGCGGCTACACCTTC. It specifies CAISDREGGYTF.